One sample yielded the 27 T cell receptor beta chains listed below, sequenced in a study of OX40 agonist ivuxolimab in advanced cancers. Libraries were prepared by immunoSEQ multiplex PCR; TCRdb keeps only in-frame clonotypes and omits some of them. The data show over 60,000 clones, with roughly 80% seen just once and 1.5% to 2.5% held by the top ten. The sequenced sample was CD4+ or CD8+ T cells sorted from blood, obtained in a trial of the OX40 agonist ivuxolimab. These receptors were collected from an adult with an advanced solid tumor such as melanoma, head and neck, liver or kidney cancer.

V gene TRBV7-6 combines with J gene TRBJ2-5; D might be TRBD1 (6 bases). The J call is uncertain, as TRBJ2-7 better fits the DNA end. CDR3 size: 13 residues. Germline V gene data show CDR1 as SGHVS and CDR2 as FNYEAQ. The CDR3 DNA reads TGTGCCAGCAGCCGCGGACAGCACTACGAGCAGTACTTC. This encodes CASSRGQHYEQYF.

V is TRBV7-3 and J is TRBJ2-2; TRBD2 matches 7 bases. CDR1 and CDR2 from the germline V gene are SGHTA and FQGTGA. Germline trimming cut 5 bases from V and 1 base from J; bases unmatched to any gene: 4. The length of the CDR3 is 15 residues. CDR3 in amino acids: CASSKRGENTGELFF. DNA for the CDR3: TGTGCCAGCAGCAAACGGGGGGAGAACACCGGGGAGCTGTTTTTT. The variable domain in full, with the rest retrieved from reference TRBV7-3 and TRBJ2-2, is GAGVSQTPSNKVTEKGKYVELRCDPISGHTALYWYRQSLGQGPEFLIYFQGTGAADDSGLPNDRFFAVRPEGSVSTLKIQRTERGDSAVYLCASSKRGENTGELFFGEGSRLTVL.

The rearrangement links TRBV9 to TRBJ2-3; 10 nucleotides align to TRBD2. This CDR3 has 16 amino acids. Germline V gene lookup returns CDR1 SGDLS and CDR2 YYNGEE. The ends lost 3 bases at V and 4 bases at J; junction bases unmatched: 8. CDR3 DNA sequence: TGTGCCAGCAGCGCTTCTAGCGGGAGTATCTCAGATACGCAGTATTTT. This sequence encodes CASSASSGSISDTQYF. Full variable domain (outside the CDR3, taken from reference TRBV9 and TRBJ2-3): DSGVTQTPKHLITATGQRVTLRCSPRSGDLSVYWYQQSLDQGLQFLIQYYNGEERAKGNILERFSAQQFPDLHSELNLSSLELGDSALYFCASSASSGSISDTQYFGPGTRLTVL.

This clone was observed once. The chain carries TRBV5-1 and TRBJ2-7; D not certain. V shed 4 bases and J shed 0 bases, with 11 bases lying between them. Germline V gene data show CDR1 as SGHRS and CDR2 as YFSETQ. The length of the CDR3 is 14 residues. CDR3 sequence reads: CASSPVPGSYEQYV. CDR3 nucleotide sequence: TGCGCCAGCAGCCCTGTCCCCGGCTCCTACGAGCAGTACGTC.

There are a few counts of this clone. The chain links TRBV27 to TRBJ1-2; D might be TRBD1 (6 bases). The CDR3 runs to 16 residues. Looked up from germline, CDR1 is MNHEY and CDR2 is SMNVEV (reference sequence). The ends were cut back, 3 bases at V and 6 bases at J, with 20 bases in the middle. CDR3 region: CASSFFPGQRRDGYTF. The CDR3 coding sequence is TGTGCCAGCAGTTTTTTTCCGGGACAAAGGAGGGATGGCTACACCTTC.

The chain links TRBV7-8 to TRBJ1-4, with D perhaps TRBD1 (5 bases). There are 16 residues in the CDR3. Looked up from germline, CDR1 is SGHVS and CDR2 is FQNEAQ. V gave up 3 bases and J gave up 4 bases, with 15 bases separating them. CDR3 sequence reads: CASSFLQGSLNEKLFF. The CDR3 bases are TGTGCCAGCAGCTTCCTCCAGGGCTCCCTTAATGAAAAACTGTTTTTT.

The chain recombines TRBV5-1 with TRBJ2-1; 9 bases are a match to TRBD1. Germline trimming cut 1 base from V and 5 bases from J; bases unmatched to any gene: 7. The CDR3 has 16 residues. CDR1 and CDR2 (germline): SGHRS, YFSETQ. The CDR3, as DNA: TGCGCCAGCAGCTTGCCGACAGGGGGATTTGACAATGAGCAGTTCTTC. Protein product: CASSLPTGGFDNEQFF.

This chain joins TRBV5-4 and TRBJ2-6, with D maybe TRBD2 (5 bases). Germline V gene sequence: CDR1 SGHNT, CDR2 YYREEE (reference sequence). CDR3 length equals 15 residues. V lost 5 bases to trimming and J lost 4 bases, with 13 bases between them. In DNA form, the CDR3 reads TGTGCCAGCAGGGACGGAGGCTCCGGGGCCAACGTCCTGACTTTC. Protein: CASRDGGSGANVLTF.

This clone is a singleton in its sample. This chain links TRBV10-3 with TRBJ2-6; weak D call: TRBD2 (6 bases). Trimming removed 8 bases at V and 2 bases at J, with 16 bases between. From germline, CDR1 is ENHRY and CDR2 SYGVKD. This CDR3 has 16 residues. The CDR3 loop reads CAIPRQGGTGANVLTF. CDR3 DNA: TGTGCCATCCCTCGCCAGGGAGGAACTGGGGCCAACGTCCTGACTTTC.

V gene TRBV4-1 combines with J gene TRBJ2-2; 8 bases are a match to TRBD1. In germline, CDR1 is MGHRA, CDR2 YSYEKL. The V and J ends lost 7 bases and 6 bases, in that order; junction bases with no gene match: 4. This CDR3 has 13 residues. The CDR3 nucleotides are TGCGCCAGCAACCGACAGGGGTCCGGGGAGCTGTTTTTT. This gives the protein CASNRQGSGELFF.

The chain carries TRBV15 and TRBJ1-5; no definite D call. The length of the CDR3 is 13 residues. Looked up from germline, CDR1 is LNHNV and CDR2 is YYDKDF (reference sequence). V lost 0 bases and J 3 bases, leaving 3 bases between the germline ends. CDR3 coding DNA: TGTGCCACCAGCAGAGACCCCAATCAGCCCCAGCATTTT. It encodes CATSRDPNQPQHF.

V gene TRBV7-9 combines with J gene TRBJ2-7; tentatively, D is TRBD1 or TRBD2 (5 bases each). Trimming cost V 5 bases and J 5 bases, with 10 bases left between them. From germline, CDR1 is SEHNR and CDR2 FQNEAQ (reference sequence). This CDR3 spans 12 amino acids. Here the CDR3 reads CASSRDPNEQYF. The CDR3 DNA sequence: TGTGCCAGCAGCCGGGACCCCAACGAGCAGTACTTC. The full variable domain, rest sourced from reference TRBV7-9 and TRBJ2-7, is DTGVSQNPRHKITKRGQNVTFRCDPISEHNRLYWYRQTLGQGPEFLTYFQNEAQLEKSRLLSDRFSAERPKGSFSTLEIQRTEQGDSAMYLCASSRDPNEQYFGPGTRLTVT.

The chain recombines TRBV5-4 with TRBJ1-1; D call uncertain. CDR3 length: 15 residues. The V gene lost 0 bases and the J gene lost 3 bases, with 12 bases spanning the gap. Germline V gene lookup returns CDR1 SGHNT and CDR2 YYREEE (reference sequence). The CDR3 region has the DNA TGTGCCAGCAGCTTGGCCGGCGGACGACACACTGAAGCTTTCTTT. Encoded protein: CASSLAGGRHTEAFF.

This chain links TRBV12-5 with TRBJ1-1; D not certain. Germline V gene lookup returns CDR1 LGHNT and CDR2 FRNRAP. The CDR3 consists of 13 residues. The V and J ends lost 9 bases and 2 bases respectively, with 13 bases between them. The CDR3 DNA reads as TGTGCTAGCGGGGAAGAGGGAAACACTGAAGCTTTCTTT. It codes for CASGEEGNTEAFF. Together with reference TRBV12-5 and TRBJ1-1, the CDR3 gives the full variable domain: DARVTQTPRHKVTEMGQEVTMRCQPILGHNTVFWYRQTMMQGLELLAYFRNRAPLDDSGMPKDRFSAEMPDATLATLKIQPSEPRDSAVYFCASGEEGNTEAFFGQGTRLTVV.

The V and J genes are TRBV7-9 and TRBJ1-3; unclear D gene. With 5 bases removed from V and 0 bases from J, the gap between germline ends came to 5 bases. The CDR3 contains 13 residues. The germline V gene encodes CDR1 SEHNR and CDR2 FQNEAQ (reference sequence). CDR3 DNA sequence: TGTGCCAGCAGCAGAAACTCTGGAAACACCATATATTTT. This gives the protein CASSRNSGNTIYF.

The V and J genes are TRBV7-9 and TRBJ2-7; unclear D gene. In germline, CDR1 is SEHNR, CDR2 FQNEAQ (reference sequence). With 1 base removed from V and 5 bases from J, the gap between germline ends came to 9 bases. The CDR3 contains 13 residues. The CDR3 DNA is TGTGCCAGCAGCTTAGGTGTTAGTGACGAGCAGTACTTC. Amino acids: CASSLGVSDEQYF.

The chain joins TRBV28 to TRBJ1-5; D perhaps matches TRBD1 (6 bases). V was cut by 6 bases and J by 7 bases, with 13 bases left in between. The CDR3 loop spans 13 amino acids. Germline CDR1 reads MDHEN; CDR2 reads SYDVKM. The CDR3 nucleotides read TGTGCCAGCAGGTCACAGGGTTGGCAGCCCCAGCATTTT. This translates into CASRSQGWQPQHF.

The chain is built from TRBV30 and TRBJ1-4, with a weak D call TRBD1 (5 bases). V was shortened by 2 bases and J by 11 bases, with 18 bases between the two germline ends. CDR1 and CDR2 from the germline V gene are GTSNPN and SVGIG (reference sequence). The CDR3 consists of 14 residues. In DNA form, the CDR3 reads TGTGCCTGGAGTCCCGGGCAGGGCGAAGGGAAACTGTTTTTT. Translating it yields CAWSPGQGEGKLFF.

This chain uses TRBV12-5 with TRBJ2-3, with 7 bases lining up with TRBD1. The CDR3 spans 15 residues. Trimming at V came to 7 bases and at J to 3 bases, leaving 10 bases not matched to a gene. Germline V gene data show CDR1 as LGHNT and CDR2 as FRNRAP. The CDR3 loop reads CASASAQGSTDTQYF. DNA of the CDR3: TGTGCTAGTGCCTCGGCACAGGGGTCGACAGATACGCAGTATTTT.

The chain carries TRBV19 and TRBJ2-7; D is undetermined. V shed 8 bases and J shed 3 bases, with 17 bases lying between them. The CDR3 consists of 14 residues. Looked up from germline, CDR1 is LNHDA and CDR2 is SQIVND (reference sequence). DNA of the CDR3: TGTGCCAGTCGCGCATACCCCGCGGTCTACGAGCAGTACGTC. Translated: CASRAYPAVYEQYV.

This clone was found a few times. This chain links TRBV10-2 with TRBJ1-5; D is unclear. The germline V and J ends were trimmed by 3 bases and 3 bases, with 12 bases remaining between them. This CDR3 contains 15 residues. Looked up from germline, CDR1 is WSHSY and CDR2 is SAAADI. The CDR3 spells CASSDLTPFNQPQHF. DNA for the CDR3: TGCGCCAGCAGTGATCTCACACCGTTCAATCAGCCCCAGCATTTT.

CDR3: CASSVSGDRDPYEQYF. As DNA, the CDR3 is TGTGCCAGCAGTGTATCCGGGGACAGGGACCCCTACGAGCAGTACTTC. J is TRBJ2-7 and V is TRBV2, with TRBD1 identical over 9 bases. CDR3 size: 16 residues. The J segment lost 2 bases and the V segment lost 4 bases, leaving 9 bases of the junction unmatched. Germline loops: CDR1 SNHLY, CDR2 FYNNEI.

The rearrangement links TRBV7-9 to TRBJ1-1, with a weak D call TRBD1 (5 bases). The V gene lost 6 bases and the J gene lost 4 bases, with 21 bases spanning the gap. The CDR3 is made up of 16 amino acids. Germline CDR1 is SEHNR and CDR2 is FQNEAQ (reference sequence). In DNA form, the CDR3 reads TGTGCCAGCAGATTGGGACCTGAGTGGGGAGGCACTGAAGCTTTCTTT. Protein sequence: CASRLGPEWGGTEAFF.

The CDR3 coding sequence is TGTGCCAGCAGCTCATCTAGCGGGAGCTCCTACGAGCAGTACTTC. Protein sequence: CASSSSSGSSYEQYF. The V call is TRBV11-3, the J call TRBJ2-7; 10 nucleotides line up with TRBD2. Looked up from germline, CDR1 is SGHNT and CDR2 is YENEEA. The J segment lost 0 bases and the V segment lost 4 bases, leaving 3 bases of the junction unmatched. This CDR3 spans 15 amino acids.

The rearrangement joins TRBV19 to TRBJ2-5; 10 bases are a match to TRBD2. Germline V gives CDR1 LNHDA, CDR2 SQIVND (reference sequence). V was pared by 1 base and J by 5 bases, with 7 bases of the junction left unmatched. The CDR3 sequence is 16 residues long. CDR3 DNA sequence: TGTGCCAGTAGTATAGGGCTAGCGGGAGTAGGCGAGACCCAGTACTTC. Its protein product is CASSIGLAGVGETQYF.

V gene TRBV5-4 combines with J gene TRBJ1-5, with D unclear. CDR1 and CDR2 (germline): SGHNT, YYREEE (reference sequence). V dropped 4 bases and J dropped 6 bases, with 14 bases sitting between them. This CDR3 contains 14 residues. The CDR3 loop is CASSQTPAGQPQHF. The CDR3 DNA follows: TGTGCCAGCAGCCAGACACCCGCGGGTCAGCCCCAGCATTTT.

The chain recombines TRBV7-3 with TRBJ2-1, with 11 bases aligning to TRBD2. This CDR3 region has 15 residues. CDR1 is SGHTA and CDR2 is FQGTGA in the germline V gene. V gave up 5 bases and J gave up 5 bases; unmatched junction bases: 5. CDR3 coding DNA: TGTGCCAGCAGCCACGGGACTAGCGGCAACAATGAGCAGTTCTTC. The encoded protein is CASSHGTSGNNEQFF.